Detailed here is one T cell receptor beta chain. Its antigen is not identified. The same CDR3 also results from other DNA sequences found in this sample. This sample is part of a study of shared clonotypes between healthy human individuals. Study-wide results and limits: Enrolling few donors narrowed the genetic and exposure-history diversity that was represented.

The material for each subset, its genomic DNA, was split evenly across several immunoSEQ plates. The sorted-subset replicate PCRs were given 200 ng DNA, which is around 29,000 T cell genomes. The table came from immunoSEQ multiplex PCR; TCRdb's copy has only in-frame clones and leaves some out. This sample has a few million clones; 85% to 95% occur once, and the top ten carry about 0.37%. The CDR3 contains 14 residues. The V gene end was trimmed by 2 bases and the J gene end by 4 bases; junction bases not matched to a gene: 3. The germline CDR1 and CDR2 sequences are SGHTA and FQGNSA. CD45RA+ naive and CD45RA-negative memory subsets were separated from CD4+ cells.

Sequenced material: naive CD4+ T cells from PBMCs. Subset meaning: CD45RA+ positively selected. This receptor was identified in a man in his late teens or twenties in good health. Some clones in this sample may be carry-over from other donors' samples. The rearrangement joins TRBV7-2 to TRBJ2-7; the match to TRBD2 covers 9 bases. For the CDR3, the DNA is TGTGCCAGCAGCTTAATCCTAGCGGGGTACGAGCAGTACTTC. Translation: CASSLILAGYEQYF.